The clone carrying this TCR beta chain has a count of ten or more. Germline lookup yields CDR1 SGHTA and CDR2 FQGNSA. V lost 7 bases and J 2 bases, leaving 13 bases between the germline ends. The CDR3 contains 14 residues. This sample is part of a study of CD8 T cells in ankylosing spondylitis. In TCRdb, the 5' RACE reads were re-called with MiXCR into one record per CDR3 protein. This table has 85,000 to 100,000 distinct CDR3 sequences, about 9% appearing once. The receptor comes from a male donor with ankylosing spondylitis or in good health (not recorded which). The sample taken for sequencing was blood, either unsorted or a sorted T cell fraction (not recorded which). The V gene is TRBV7-2, the J gene TRBJ2-3, with TRBD1 as a possible D gene (6 bases). Written as DNA, the CDR3 is TGTGCCAGCAAGCGGACAGCCATCACAGATACGCAGTATTTT. Translated, it gives CASKRTAITDTQYF.